The 16 T cell receptor beta chains presented below share a single source sample, sequenced in a study of cytomegalovirus exposure and HLA in healthy donors. The PCR employed 60 Vbeta primers together with 13 Jbeta primers. Profiling relied on immunoSEQ multiplex PCR, and the TCRdb table lists in-frame clones only, not all of them. In the table there are 90,000 to 150,000 clones, less than 20% of which are singletons. The specimen sequenced was PBMCs. These receptors originate from a woman between 18 and 29 years old in good health and CMV-seronegative.

This chain connects TRBV11-2 to TRBJ1-5; maybe TRBD1 (5 bases). In germline, CDR1 is SGHAT, CDR2 FQNNGV. The CDR3 runs 14 residues. Trimming removed 2 bases from V and 7 bases from J, with 12 bases in between. The CDR3 coding sequence is TGTGCCAGCAGCTTAAGCGGGGACGGGCAGCCCCAGCATTTT. Translation gives CASSLSGDGQPQHF.

This chain connects TRBV19 to TRBJ1-4; D is ambiguous. V was clipped by 3 bases and J by 2 bases, with 13 bases between them. Per the germline V gene, CDR1 is LNHDA and CDR2 is SQIVND (reference sequence). The CDR3 is 16 residues long. CDR3: CASSISAGSTNEKLFF. As DNA, the CDR3 is TGTGCCAGTAGTATTTCGGCAGGCTCGACTAATGAAAAACTGTTTTTT. The full variable domain, in which reference TRBV19 and TRBJ1-4 provide the parts outside the CDR3, is DGGITQSPKYLFRKEGQNVTLSCEQNLNHDAMYWYRQDPGQGLRLIYYSQIVNDFQKGDIAEGYSVSREKKESFPLTVTSAQKNPTAFYLCASSISAGSTNEKLFFGSGTQLSVL.

The CDR3 coding sequence is TGTGCCAGCAGGTACAGGGGGGAGAGTACTGAAGCTTTCTTT. Amino acid sequence: CASRYRGESTEAFF. The genes are TRBV28 and TRBJ1-1; 8 nucleotides match TRBD1. Germline V gene lookup returns CDR1 MDHEN and CDR2 SYDVKM. J lost 5 bases, V lost 6 bases, and 8 bases had no gene match. This CDR3 is 14 amino acids long.

The table lists this clone with a few counts. This chain joins TRBV9 and TRBJ1-2, with 7 bases aligning to TRBD1. The CDR3 length is 12 residues. The V and J ends lost 4 bases and 8 bases, in that order; junction bases with no gene match: 5. Per germline, CDR1 SGDLS and CDR2 YYNGEE. The CDR3 nucleotides are TGTGCCAGCAGCTCAGACAGGGTGGGCTACACCTTC. Residues: CASSSDRVGYTF.

This clone was seen a handful of times. V is TRBV5-4 and J is TRBJ1-1, with 8 bases aligning to TRBD1. The CDR3 runs to 16 residues. The V and J ends lost 4 bases and 0 bases, in that order; junction bases with no gene match: 8. The germline CDR1 and CDR2 sequences are SGHNT and YYREEE (reference sequence). This chain's CDR3 is CASSHGQGGLNTEAFF. The CDR3 DNA is TGTGCCAGCAGCCACGGACAGGGTGGGTTGAACACTGAAGCTTTCTTT.

This clone was counted between two and nine times. The J gene is TRBJ2-3, the V gene TRBV27; 12 bases map to TRBD2. Losses at the gene ends were 2 bases for V and 1 base for J; bases not matched to a gene: 4. Germline V gives CDR1 MNHEY, CDR2 SMNVEV (reference sequence). The CDR3 consists of 17 residues. The CDR3 here is CASSLTGLAGRTDTQYF. CDR3 sequence (DNA): TGTGCCAGCAGTTTAACCGGACTAGCGGGACGCACAGATACGCAGTATTTT.

The chain recombines TRBV7-2 with TRBJ2-2, with D perhaps matching TRBD1 (6 bases). CDR3 size: 16 residues. The germline CDR1 and CDR2 sequences are SGHTA and FQGNSA. Between the trimmed V and J ends, which lost 5 bases and 3 bases, there was a span of 16 bases. CDR3 sequence: CASSLRGGPYTGELFF. The CDR3 coding sequence is TGTGCCAGCAGCCTCCGTGGGGGCCCTTACACCGGGGAGCTGTTTTTT.

The gene calls are TRBV15 and TRBJ1-1; no clear D gene. Germline V lookup: CDR1 LNHNV, CDR2 YYDKDF (reference sequence). The CDR3 has 13 amino acids. Deletions cut 3 bases from V and 0 bases from J, with 5 bases between. The CDR3 nucleotides are TGTGCCACCAGCAGGGGAGTGAACACTGAAGCTTTCTTT. Amino acid sequence: CATSRGVNTEAFF.

There are a few counts of this clone. The chain is built from TRBV4-3 and TRBJ1-4; 10 nucleotides match TRBD1. Germline-derived CDR1 and CDR2 are LGHNA and YSLEER. V was pared by 1 base and J by 7 bases, with 3 bases of the junction left unmatched. The CDR3 runs to 15 residues. This CDR3 reads CASSQGQGAGEKLFF. As DNA, the CDR3 is TGCGCCAGCAGCCAAGGACAGGGGGCAGGTGAAAAACTGTTTTTT.

The chain has TRBV11-2 and TRBJ2-3, with 7 bases aligning to TRBD2. CDR1 is SGHAT, CDR2 FQNNGV, per germline. Losses at the gene ends were 5 bases for V and 0 bases for J; bases not matched to a gene: 2. The CDR3 runs 14 residues. The CDR3 region is CASSPGLSTDTQYF. As DNA, the CDR3 is TGTGCCAGCAGCCCGGGACTAAGCACAGATACGCAGTATTTT.

The gene calls are TRBV10-3 and TRBJ1-1, with TRBD1 identical over 7 bases. This CDR3 has 15 residues. After removal of 3 bases from V and 5 bases from J, the junction contained 9 bases not matched to a gene. The germline CDR1 and CDR2 sequences are ENHRY and SYGVKD. The CDR3 sequence is CAISDPDRAVTEAFF. CDR3 sequence (DNA): TGTGCCATCAGTGACCCAGACAGGGCGGTGACTGAAGCTTTCTTT.

This clone was picked up a small number of times. This chain connects TRBV6-6 to TRBJ2-7; D gene unclear. CDR3 length: 13 amino acids. The V and J ends lost 0 bases and 1 base respectively, with 4 bases between them. Germline V gene sequence: CDR1 MNHNY, CDR2 SVGAGI (reference sequence). In DNA form, the CDR3 reads TGTGCCAGCAGTTACTCGGCTTCCTACGAGCAGTACTTC. It codes for CASSYSASYEQYF.

The chain is built from TRBV19 and TRBJ1-5; tentatively, D is TRBD1 (6 bases). The V end lost 3 bases, the J end lost 0 bases, and 12 bases lay between the germline ends. The CDR3 loop spans 16 amino acids. Germline lookup yields CDR1 LNHDA and CDR2 SQIVND (reference sequence). The CDR3 reads CASSISTGDSNQPQHF. The CDR3 DNA sequence: TGTGCCAGTAGTATTTCGACAGGAGATAGCAATCAGCCCCAGCATTTT.

In its sample, this clone was seen a few times. V and J are TRBV11-3 and TRBJ1-4, with 9 bases that match TRBD1. The trim removed 5 bases at V and 8 bases at J, leaving 12 bases unmatched. CDR3 length: 16 amino acids. Per the germline V gene, CDR1 is SGHNT and CDR2 is YENEEA. The CDR3 region has the DNA TGTGCCAGCAGCCCGTCTCGGGGACAGGGCCGGGAAAAACTGTTTTTT. It specifies CASSPSRGQGREKLFF.

The CDR3 loop is CASSLFRQANSPLHF. CDR3 DNA: TGTGCCAGCAGCTTGTTTCGGCAAGCGAATTCACCCCTCCACTTT. This chain connects TRBV7-9 to TRBJ1-6, with D hard to call. The germline V and J ends were trimmed by 3 bases and 7 bases, with 13 bases remaining between them. Germline lookup yields CDR1 SEHNR and CDR2 FQNEAQ (reference sequence). The CDR3 is made up of 15 amino acids. The variable domain in full, completed from reference TRBV7-9 and TRBJ1-6, reads DTGVSQNPRHKITKRGQNVTFRCDPISEHNRLYWYRQTLGQGPEFLTYFQNEAQLEKSRLLSDRFSAERPKGSFSTLEIQRTEQGDSAMYLCASSLFRQANSPLHFGNGTRLTVT.

This clone has more than one count but fewer than ten. This sequence joins TRBV7-2 and TRBJ2-3; 12 bases map to TRBD2. CDR1 and CDR2 from the germline V gene are SGHTA and FQGNSA. The CDR3 spans 16 residues. Trimming at V came to 5 bases and at J to 0 bases, leaving 3 bases not matched to a gene. DNA for the CDR3: TGTGCCAGCAGCCCTCTAGCGGGAGGGAGCACAGATACGCAGTATTTT. Protein product: CASSPLAGGSTDTQYF.